This section outlines one TCR beta chain sequence together with its context. Assay: immunoSEQ multiplex PCR; the TCRdb copy retains only in-frame clones and omits some. The sample shows nearly 300,000 clones, approximately 84% of them seen only once. Trimming left V 5 bases short and J 0 bases short, with 11 bases between. Germline V gene lookup returns CDR1 SGHTA and CDR2 FQGNSA. This CDR3 is 15 amino acids long. The data were obtained in a study of blood T cell repertoires in COVID-19. The Seattle patients, enrolled during active infection, were followed longitudinally. The TCR was taken from a human donor with COVID-19, enrolled during active disease. The donor label of this sample is uncertain. The sample comprised peripheral blood. J is TRBJ1-3 and V is TRBV7-2; a possible D gene is TRBD1 (5 bases). The CDR3 protein is CASSAGPTSGNTIYF. The CDR3 region has the DNA TGTGCCAGCAGCGCGGGGCCGACCTCTGGAAACACCATATATTTT.